Sequencing of this T cell receptor (beta chain) was carried out in a study of CXCR3-negative and CXCR3-positive naive CD8 T cells. Findings and limits, study-wide: Hydrophobicity was higher for TRB CDR3s found in CXCR3-positive naive cells than in CXCR3-negative naive cells.

To note about this clonotype: Its target is not known.

Germline CDR1 is SQVTM and CDR2 is ANQGSEA. CDR3 length: 12 amino acids. Researchers prepared the TRB cDNA libraries using 5' RACE with UMI labels. TCRdb reanalyzed the 5' RACE reads and collapses them to one entry per CDR3 protein, without DNA. The table gives about 120,000 distinct CDR3 sequences; the top ten clones make up around 0.38% of it. The sequencing input was naive CXCR3+ CD8+ T cells from blood. Subset given: CD45RO-CCR7+CD27+CD95- naive CD8+ T cells expressing CXCR3 (TNR3+). This TCR came from a human donor in good health. Some clones in this sample may be carry-over from other donors' samples. The chain uses TRBV29-1 and TRBJ1-2; TCRdb returns TRBD1, unconfirmable since there is no DNA. CDR3 amino acids: CSVAGGDRGYTF.